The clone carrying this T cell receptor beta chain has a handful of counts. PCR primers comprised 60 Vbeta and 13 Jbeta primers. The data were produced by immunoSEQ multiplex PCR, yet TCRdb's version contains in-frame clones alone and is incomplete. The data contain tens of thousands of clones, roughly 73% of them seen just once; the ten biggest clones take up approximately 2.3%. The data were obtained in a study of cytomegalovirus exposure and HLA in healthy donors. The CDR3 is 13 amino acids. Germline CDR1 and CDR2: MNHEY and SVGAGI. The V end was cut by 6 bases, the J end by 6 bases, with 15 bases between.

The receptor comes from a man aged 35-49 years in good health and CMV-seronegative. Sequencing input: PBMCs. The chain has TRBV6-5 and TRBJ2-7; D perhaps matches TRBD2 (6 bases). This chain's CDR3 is CASRKGRSTEQYF. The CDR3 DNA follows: TGTGCCAGCAGGAAAGGGAGGAGTACCGAGCAGTACTTC.